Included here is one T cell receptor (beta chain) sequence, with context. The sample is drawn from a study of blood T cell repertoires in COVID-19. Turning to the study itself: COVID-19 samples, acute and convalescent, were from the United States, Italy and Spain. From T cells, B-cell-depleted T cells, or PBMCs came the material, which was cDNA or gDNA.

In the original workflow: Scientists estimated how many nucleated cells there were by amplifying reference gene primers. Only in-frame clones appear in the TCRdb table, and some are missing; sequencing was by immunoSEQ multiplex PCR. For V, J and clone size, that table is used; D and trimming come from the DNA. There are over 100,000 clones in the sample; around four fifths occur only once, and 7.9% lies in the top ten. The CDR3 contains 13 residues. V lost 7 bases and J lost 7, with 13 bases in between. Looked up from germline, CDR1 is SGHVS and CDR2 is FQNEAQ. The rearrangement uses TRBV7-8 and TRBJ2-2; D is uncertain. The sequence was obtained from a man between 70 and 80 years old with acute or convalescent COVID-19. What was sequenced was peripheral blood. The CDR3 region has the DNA TGTGCCAGCAAAGCGCGGCGAAACGGGGAGCTGTTTTTT. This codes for CASKARRNGELFF.